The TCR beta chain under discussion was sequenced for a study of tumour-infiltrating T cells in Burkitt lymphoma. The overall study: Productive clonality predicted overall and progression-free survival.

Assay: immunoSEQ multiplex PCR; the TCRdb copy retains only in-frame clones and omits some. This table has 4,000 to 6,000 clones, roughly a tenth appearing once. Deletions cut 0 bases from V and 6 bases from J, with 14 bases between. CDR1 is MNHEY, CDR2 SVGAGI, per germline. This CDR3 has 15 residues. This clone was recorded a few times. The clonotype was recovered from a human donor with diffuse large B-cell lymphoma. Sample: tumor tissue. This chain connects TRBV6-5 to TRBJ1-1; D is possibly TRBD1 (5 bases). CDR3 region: CASSYSGGRRAEAFF. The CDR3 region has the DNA TGTGCCAGCAGTTACTCTGGGGGGAGAAGGGCTGAAGCTTTCTTT.